Each of the 26 T cell receptor beta chains below was sequenced from the same sample in a study of T cells in Graves' hyperthyroidism and ophthalmopathy. Regions amplified from RNA transcripts were the TCR beta CDR3 regions. HTBI primers drove first-round RT-PCR of the TCR CDR3. TCRdb analysed the multiplex PCR reads with MiXCR anew, one entry per CDR3 protein. Of 310,000 or so distinct CDR3 sequences in the sample, 15% to 20% are singletons; the top ten hold roughly 53%. Sequencing was performed on blood. The receptors come from a woman aged 55-69 years with Graves' ophthalmopathy.

This clonotype has more than one count but fewer than ten. CDR3 region: CASSQEWLAGSSYEQYF. In DNA, the CDR3 is TGCGCCAGCAGCCAAGAATGGCTAGCGGGGAGCTCCTACGAGCAGTACTTC. The J gene is TRBJ2-7, the V gene TRBV4-3; 9 bases are shared with TRBD2. The junction had 6 bases not matched to a gene; V was cut back by 0 bases and J by 0 bases. The germline V gene has CDR1 LGHNA and CDR2 YSLEER. This CDR3 is built from 17 residues.

This clonotype was seen repeatedly, ten times or more. The gene calls are TRBV7-2 and TRBJ2-1, with a possible D match to TRBD1 (5 bases). The CDR3 extends over 14 amino acids. Per the germline V gene, CDR1 is SGHTA and CDR2 is FQGNSA. Trimming took off 1 base at V and 4 bases at J, with 8 bases between the two ends. The CDR3 DNA reads as TGTGCCAGCAGCTTAGGTGACAGATACAATGAGCAGTTCTTC. Protein product: CASSLGDRYNEQFF.

This clonotype was counted between two and nine times. The chain has TRBV4-3 and TRBJ1-2, with a possible D match to TRBD1 (6 bases). The CDR3 contains 15 residues. V was trimmed by 0 bases and J by 5 bases, leaving 13 bases between them. In germline, CDR1 is LGHNA, CDR2 YSLEER. The CDR3 DNA is TGCGCCAGCAGCCAAGATAATCTGGGGACATATGGCTACACCTTC. Translation: CASSQDNLGTYGYTF.

At least ten counts were recorded for this clonotype. The CDR3 coding sequence is TGTGCCAGCAGCTTAGTGCGTTATGGACAGCCCCAGCATTTT. Amino acid sequence: CASSLVRYGQPQHF. The V call is TRBV7-2, the J call TRBJ1-5; D remains ambiguous. This CDR3 has 14 residues. CDR1 and CDR2 from the germline V gene are SGHTA and FQGNSA. Trimming shortened V by 1 base and J by 7 bases, and 11 bases separated the two germline ends.

This clonotype was counted at least ten times. The rearrangement joins TRBV9 to TRBJ2-7, with D possibly being TRBD1 (6 bases). This CDR3 region has 14 residues. Germline assignment: CDR1 SGDLS and CDR2 YYNGEE. The V and J ends lost 6 bases and 2 bases respectively, with 15 bases between them. Here the CDR3 reads CASTPTGSAYEQYF. Written as DNA, the CDR3 is TGTGCCAGCACCCCTACAGGGTCCGCCTACGAGCAGTACTTC.

This clonotype turned up a few times. The chain carries TRBV4-1 and TRBJ2-5, with D perhaps TRBD2 (6 bases). The germline gives CDR1 MGHRA, CDR2 YSYEKL. The CDR3 sequence is 15 residues long. Trimming took 4 bases from V and 5 from J, leaving 17 bases between them. As DNA, the CDR3 is TGCGCCAGCAGCCCCATCCGCGGGGTTACTGAGACCCAGTACTTC. As protein: CASSPIRGVTETQYF.

This clonotype has at least ten counts. J is TRBJ2-2 and V is TRBV28; 10 positions match TRBD2. Germline CDR1 and CDR2: MDHEN and SYDVKM. This CDR3 is built from 14 residues. The trim removed 9 bases at V and 5 bases at J, leaving 6 bases unmatched. The CDR3 region is CASEREGWTGELFF. In DNA, the CDR3 is TGTGCCAGTGAGCGGGAGGGGTGGACCGGGGAGCTGTTTTTT.

This clonotype has only a few counts. The gene calls are TRBV6-1 and TRBJ2-5; tentative D call: TRBD2 (5 bases). The CDR3 has 16 residues. Germline V gene sequence: CDR1 MNHNS, CDR2 SASEGT. V dropped 4 bases and J dropped 1 base, with 16 bases sitting between them. This chain's CDR3 is CASSALTGITQETQYF. For the CDR3, the DNA is TGTGCCAGCAGTGCGTTAACCGGGATTACCCAAGAGACCCAGTACTTC.

The rearrangement uses TRBV2 and TRBJ2-7, with 12 bases lining up with TRBD2. The germline gives CDR1 SNHLY, CDR2 FYNNEI. Trimming cost V 7 bases and J 5 bases; bases outside gene matches: 6. The CDR3 sequence is 14 residues long. This CDR3 reads CASNLAGGLDEQYF. CDR3 sequence (DNA): TGTGCCAGCAATCTAGCGGGAGGGTTGGACGAGCAGTACTTC.

This clonotype showed up just a few times. V and J are TRBV6-2 or TRBV6-3 and TRBJ2-3; possible D gene TRBD1, 6 bases. Trimming took off 2 bases at V and 3 bases at J, with 12 bases between the two ends. This CDR3 is 15 amino acids long. Germline V gene sequence: CDR1 MNHEY, CDR2 SVGEGT. The CDR3 loop reads CASSYHREHTDTQYF. In DNA form, the CDR3 reads TGTGCCAGCAGTTACCACAGGGAGCATACAGATACGCAGTATTTT.

Comments on this clonotype: A read error is possible here, since a much larger clone lies one base away. The V call is TRBV4-3, the J call TRBJ2-7; perhaps D is TRBD1 or TRBD2 (6 bases each). The CDR3 has 15 amino acids. Per the germline V gene, CDR1 is LGHNA and CDR2 is YSLEER. V lost 0 bases, J lost 7 bases, and 16 bases lay in between. CDR3 sequence reads: CASSQEGGTGGEQYF. The CDR3 coding sequence is TGCGCCAGCAGCCAAGAAGGGGGGACTGGGGGTGAGCAGTACTTC.

This rearrangement joins TRBV19 to TRBJ2-7; weak D call: TRBD1 (5 bases). CDR3 length: 15 residues. The germline V and J ends were trimmed by 5 bases and 4 bases, with 18 bases remaining between them. CDR1 is LNHDA and CDR2 is SQIVND in the germline V gene (reference sequence). The CDR3 loop reads CASSRDSVGEYEQYF. The DNA of the CDR3 is TGTGCCAGTAGTCGCGACTCTGTAGGGGAATACGAGCAGTACTTC.

This clonotype has ten or more counts. The V and J genes are TRBV7-2 and TRBJ2-7; 7 bases map to TRBD2. There are 15 residues in the CDR3. Germline loops: CDR1 SGHTA, CDR2 FQGNSA. V lost 3 bases, J lost 4 bases, and 9 bases stayed unmatched. The CDR3 loop reads CASSLGGESIYEQYF. The CDR3 DNA reads as TGTGCCAGCAGCTTGGGGGGGGAGAGTATATACGAGCAGTACTTC.

Ten or more counts support this clonotype. The gene calls are TRBV7-2 and TRBJ2-1; no firm D call. The V end was cut by 1 base, the J end by 10 bases, with 17 bases between. Germline CDR1 and CDR2: SGHTA and FQGNSA. The length of the CDR3 is 15 residues. DNA for the CDR3: TGTGCCAGCAGCTTAGTAGGGATGGGCCAGATCGAGCAGTTCTTC. It is translated as CASSLVGMGQIEQFF.

This clonotype was recorded many times. The chain is built from TRBV20-1 and TRBJ1-1; D uncertain. This CDR3 spans 14 amino acids. Germline values: CDR1 DFQATT, CDR2 SNEGSKA (reference sequence). V lost 0 bases and J 1 base, leaving 9 bases between the germline ends. DNA of the CDR3: TGCAGTGCTAGAGACAGGCAACGGAACACTGAAGCTTTCTTT. Protein sequence: CSARDRQRNTEAFF.

This clonotype showed up just a few times. The J gene is TRBJ2-5, the V gene TRBV29-1; D remains unclear. The V gene's germline CDR1 is SQVTM and CDR2 ANQGSEA. This CDR3 spans 12 amino acids. Trimming left V 4 bases short and J 5 bases short, with 11 bases between. CDR3 amino acids: CSVVPVLETQYF. The CDR3 nucleotides are TGCAGCGTTGTCCCGGTTTTGGAGACCCAGTACTTC. Supplemented by reference TRBV29-1 and TRBJ2-5, the full variable domain reads SAVISQKPSRDICQRGTSLTIQCQVDSQVTMMFWYRQQPGQSLTLIATANQGSEATYESGFVIDKFPISRPNLTFSTLTVSNMSPEDSSIYLCSVVPVLETQYFGPGTRLLVL.

The table lists this clonotype with many counts. The chain combines TRBV11-3 with TRBJ2-3; the D gene is possibly TRBD1 (5 bases). CDR1 SGHNT and CDR2 YENEEA come from the germline V gene. V lost 7 bases and J lost 2, with 19 bases in between. This CDR3 is 16 amino acids long. The CDR3 spells CASTQDRRHITDTQYF. CDR3 sequence (DNA): TGTGCCAGCACCCAAGACAGAAGACATATCACAGATACGCAGTATTTT.

At least ten counts were recorded for this clonotype. V gene TRBV11-2 combines with J gene TRBJ2-5; no definite D call. Trimming took off 2 bases at V and 5 bases at J, with 6 bases between the two ends. Germline-derived CDR1 and CDR2 are SGHAT and FQNNGV. The CDR3 sequence is 12 residues long. The CDR3 here is CASSLRVETQYF. CDR3 coding DNA: TGTGCCAGCAGCTTACGGGTGGAGACCCAGTACTTC.

Ten or more counts support this clonotype. The CDR3 nucleotides read TGTGCCAGCAGTTACTCTCTGCGGACAGGGGGCAGTACGGGTAATCAGCCCCAGCATTTT. This codes for CASSYSLRTGGSTGNQPQHF. This chain joins TRBV6-2 or TRBV6-3 and TRBJ1-5; 11 bases match TRBD1. Germline lookup yields CDR1 MNHEY and CDR2 SVGEGT. This CDR3 comprises 20 residues. J gave up 4 bases and V 0 bases, and 14 bases lay outside the gene matches.

This sequence joins TRBV28 and TRBJ1-5; D gene unclear. CDR1 is MDHEN and CDR2 is SYDVKM in the germline V gene. V was trimmed by 10 bases and J by 0 bases, leaving 13 bases between them. CDR3 length equals 14 residues. The CDR3 DNA is TGTGCCACTCGTAGACGATTTAGCAATCAGCCCCAGCATTTT. Its protein is CATRRRFSNQPQHF.

This clonotype occurred many times. The chain combines TRBV7-8 with TRBJ2-1, with unresolved D. CDR3 length: 15 residues. Germline V gives CDR1 SGHVS, CDR2 FQNEAQ. Between the trimmed V and J ends, which lost 3 bases and 0 bases, there was a span of 9 bases. DNA of the CDR3: TGTGCCAGCAGCTTCGTGGACCCCTCCTACAATGAGCAGTTCTTC. Encoded protein: CASSFVDPSYNEQFF.

This clonotype came up once. This chain links TRBV7-9 with TRBJ2-1, with D possibly called TRBD1 or TRBD2 (5 bases each). V was pared by 6 bases and J by 13 bases, with 19 bases between. Germline V lookup: CDR1 SEHNR, CDR2 FQNEAQ (reference sequence). The CDR3 sequence is 13 residues long. CDR3: CASRRGALSDQFF. CDR3 DNA sequence: TGTGCCAGCAGACGAGGGGCCCTGAGCGACCAGTTCTTC.

In its sample, this clonotype was seen a few times. The chain links TRBV7-2 to TRBJ2-3, with 7 bases fitting TRBD2. With 5 bases clipped from V and 2 bases from J, the junction kept 7 bases outside the gene matches. CDR1 and CDR2 (germline): SGHTA, FQGNSA. This CDR3 has 15 residues. For the CDR3, the DNA is TGTGCCAGCAGCAGAAGCGGGACTATCACAGATACGCAGTATTTT. Translation gives CASSRSGTITDTQYF.

This clonotype was found many times. The gene calls are TRBV6-6 and TRBJ2-7; D gene ambiguous. V lost 0 bases, J lost 2 bases, and 8 bases lay in between. This CDR3 spans 14 amino acids. Germline V gene data show CDR1 as MNHNY and CDR2 as SVGAGI (reference sequence). CDR3 bases: TGTGCCAGCAGTTACTCTGGGATAACCTACGAGCAGTACTTC. Its translation: CASSYSGITYEQYF.

This clonotype was counted ten times or more. The CDR3 region is CASSLGLAGGEQFF. The CDR3 DNA follows: TGTGCCAGCAGCTTGGGACTAGCGGGAGGTGAGCAGTTCTTC. The chain uses TRBV11-3 and TRBJ2-1; 15 nucleotides agree with TRBD2. Germline V gene lookup returns CDR1 SGHNT and CDR2 YENEEA. This CDR3 is 14 amino acids long. The J segment lost 9 bases and the V segment lost 3 bases, leaving 0 bases of the junction unmatched. Full variable domain (outside the CDR3, taken from reference TRBV11-3 and TRBJ2-1): EAGVVQSPRYKIIEKKQPVAFWCNPISGHNTLYWYLQNLGQGPELLIRYENEEAVDDSQLPKDRFSAERLKGVDSTLKIQPAELGDSAVYLCASSLGLAGGEQFFGPGTRLTVL.

V and J are TRBV19 and TRBJ1-1, with D perhaps TRBD1 (5 bases). CDR3 length: 14 residues. V was pared by 3 bases and J by 6 bases, with 14 bases between. The germline V gene encodes CDR1 LNHDA and CDR2 SQIVND (reference sequence). The CDR3 nucleotides read TGTGCCAGTAGTATCTCAGGGCAATCTGCTGAAGCTTTCTTT. Translation: CASSISGQSAEAFF.